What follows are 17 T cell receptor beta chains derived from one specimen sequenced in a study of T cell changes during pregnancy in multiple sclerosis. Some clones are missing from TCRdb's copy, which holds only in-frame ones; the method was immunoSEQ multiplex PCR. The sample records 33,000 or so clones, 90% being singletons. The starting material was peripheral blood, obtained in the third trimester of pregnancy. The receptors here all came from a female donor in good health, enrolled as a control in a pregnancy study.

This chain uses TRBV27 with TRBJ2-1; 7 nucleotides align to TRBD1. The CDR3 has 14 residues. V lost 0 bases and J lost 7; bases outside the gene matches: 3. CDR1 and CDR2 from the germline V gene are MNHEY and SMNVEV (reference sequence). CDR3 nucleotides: TGTGCCAGCAGTTTATCACAGGGGCTTAATGAGCAGTTCTTC. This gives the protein CASSLSQGLNEQFF.

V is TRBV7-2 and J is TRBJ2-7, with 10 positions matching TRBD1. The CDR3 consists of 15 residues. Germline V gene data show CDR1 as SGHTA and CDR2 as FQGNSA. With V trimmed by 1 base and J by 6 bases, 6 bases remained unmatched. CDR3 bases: TGTGCCAGCAGCTTAGATGGACAGGGGGTGAGCGAGCAGTACTTC. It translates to CASSLDGQGVSEQYF.

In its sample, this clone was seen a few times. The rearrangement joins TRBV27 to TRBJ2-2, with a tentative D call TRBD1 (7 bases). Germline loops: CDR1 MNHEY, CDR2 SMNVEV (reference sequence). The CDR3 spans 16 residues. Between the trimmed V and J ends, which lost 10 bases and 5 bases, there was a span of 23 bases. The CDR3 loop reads CATSEGAWVSTGELFF. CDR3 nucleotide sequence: TGTGCCACCTCGGAGGGGGCCTGGGTTTCGACCGGGGAGCTGTTTTTT.

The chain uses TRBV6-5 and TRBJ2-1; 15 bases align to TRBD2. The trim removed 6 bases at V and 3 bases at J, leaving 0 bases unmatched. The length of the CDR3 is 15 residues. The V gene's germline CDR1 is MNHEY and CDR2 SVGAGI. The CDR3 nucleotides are TGTGCCAGCAGGGGACTAGCGGGGGGCTACAATGAGCAGTTCTTC. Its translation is CASRGLAGGYNEQFF.

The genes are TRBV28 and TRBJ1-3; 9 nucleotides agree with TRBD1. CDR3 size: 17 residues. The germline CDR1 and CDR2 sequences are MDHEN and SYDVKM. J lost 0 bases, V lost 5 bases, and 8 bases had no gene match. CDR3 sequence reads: CASSPPGQGTSGNTIYF. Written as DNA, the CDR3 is TGTGCCAGCAGTCCGCCGGGACAGGGTACCTCTGGAAACACCATATATTTT.

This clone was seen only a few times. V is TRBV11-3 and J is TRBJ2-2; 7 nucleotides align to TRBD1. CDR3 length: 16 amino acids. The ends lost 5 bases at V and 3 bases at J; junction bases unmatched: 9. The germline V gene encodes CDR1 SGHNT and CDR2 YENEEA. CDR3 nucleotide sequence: TGTGCCAGCAGCCCCCACCGACAGGGCTACACCGGGGAGCTGTTTTTT. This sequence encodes CASSPHRQGYTGELFF.

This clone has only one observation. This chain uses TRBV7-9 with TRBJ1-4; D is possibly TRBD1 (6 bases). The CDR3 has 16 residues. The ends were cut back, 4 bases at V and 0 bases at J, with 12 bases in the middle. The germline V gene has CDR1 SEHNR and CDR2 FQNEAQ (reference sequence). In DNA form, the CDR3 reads TGTGCCAGCAGCTCCCCGAGGACAGCAACTAATGAAAAACTGTTTTTT. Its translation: CASSSPRTATNEKLFF.

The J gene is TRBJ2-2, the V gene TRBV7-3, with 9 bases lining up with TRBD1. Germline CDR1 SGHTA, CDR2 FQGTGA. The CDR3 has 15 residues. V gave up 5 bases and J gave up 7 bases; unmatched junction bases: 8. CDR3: CASSTQDRGYGELFF. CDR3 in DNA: TGTGCCAGCAGCACTCAGGACAGGGGATACGGGGAGCTGTTTTTT.

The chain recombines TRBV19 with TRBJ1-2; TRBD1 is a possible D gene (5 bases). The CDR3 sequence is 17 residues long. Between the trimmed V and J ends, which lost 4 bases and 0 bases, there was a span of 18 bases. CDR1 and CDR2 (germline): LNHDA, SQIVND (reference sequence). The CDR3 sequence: CASSTGGTREANYGYTF. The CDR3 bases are TGTGCCAGTAGTACCGGGGGTACAAGGGAAGCTAACTATGGCTACACCTTC.

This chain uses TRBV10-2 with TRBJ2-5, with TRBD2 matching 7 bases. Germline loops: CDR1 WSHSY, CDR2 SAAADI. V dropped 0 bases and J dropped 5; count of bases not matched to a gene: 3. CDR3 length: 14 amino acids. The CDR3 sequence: CASSESPGRETQYF. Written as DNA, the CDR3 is TGCGCCAGCAGTGAGTCGCCCGGGAGGGAGACCCAGTACTTC.

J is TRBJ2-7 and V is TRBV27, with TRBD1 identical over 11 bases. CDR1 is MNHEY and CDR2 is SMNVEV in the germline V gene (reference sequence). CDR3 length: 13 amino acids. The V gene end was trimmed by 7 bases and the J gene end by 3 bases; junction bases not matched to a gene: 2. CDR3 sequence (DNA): TGTGCCAGCACGGGACAGGGGGTCTACGAGCAGTACTTC. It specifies CASTGQGVYEQYF.

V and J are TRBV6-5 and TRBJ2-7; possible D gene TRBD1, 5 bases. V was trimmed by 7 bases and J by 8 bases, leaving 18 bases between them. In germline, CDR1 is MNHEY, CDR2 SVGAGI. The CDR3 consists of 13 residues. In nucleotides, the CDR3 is TGTGCCAGCACTCGATTGGGGCAAGTAAAGCAGTACTTC. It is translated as CASTRLGQVKQYF.

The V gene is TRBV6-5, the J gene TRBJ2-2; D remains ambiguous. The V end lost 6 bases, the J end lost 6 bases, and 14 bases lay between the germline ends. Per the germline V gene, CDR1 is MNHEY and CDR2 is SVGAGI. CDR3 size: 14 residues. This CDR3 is CASRGVRVAGELFF. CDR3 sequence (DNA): TGTGCCAGCAGAGGAGTCCGGGTCGCCGGGGAGCTGTTTTTT.

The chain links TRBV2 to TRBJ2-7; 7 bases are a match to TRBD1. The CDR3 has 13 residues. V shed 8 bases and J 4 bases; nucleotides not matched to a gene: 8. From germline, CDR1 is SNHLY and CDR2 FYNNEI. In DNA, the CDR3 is TGTGCCAGCGGGACAGTCATAATGTACGAGCAGTACTTC. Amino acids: CASGTVIMYEQYF. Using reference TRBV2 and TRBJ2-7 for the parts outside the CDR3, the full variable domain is EPEVTQTPSHQVTQMGQEVILRCVPISNHLYFYWYRQILGQKVEFLVSFYNNEISEKSEIFDDQFSVERPDGSNFTLKIRSTKLEDSAMYFCASGTVIMYEQYFGPGTRLTVT.

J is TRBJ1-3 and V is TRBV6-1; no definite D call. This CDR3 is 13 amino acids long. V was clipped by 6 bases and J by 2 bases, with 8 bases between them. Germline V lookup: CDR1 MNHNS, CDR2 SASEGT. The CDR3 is CASRPRAGNTIYF. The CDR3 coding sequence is TGTGCCAGCAGACCTCGGGCTGGAAACACCATATATTTT.

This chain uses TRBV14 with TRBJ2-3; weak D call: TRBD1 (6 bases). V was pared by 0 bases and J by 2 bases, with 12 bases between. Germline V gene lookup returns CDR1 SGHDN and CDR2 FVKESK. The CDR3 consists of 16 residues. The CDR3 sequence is CASSQDQGLPTDTQYF. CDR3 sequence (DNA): TGTGCCAGCAGCCAAGATCAGGGGTTGCCCACAGATACGCAGTATTTT.

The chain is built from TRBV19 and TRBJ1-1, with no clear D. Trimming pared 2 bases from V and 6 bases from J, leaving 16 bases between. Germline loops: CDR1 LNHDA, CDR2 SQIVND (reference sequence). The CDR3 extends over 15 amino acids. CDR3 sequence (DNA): TGTGCCAGTAGTATAATCAGGATCGGGGTTGCTGAAGCTTTCTTT. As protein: CASSIIRIGVAEAFF. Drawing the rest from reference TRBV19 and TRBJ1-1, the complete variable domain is DGGITQSPKYLFRKEGQNVTLSCEQNLNHDAMYWYRQDPGQGLRLIYYSQIVNDFQKGDIAEGYSVSREKKESFPLTVTSAQKNPTAFYLCASSIIRIGVAEAFFGQGTRLTVV.